This T cell receptor (beta chain) originates from a study of shared clonotypes between healthy human individuals. Study context: Plates per donor: three CD4 naive, three CD4 memory, two CD8 naive, one CD8 memory. Study-wide results and caveats: All-four-donor shared clonotypes had higher generation probabilities than non-shared clonotypes did.

This clone was observed a single time. The antigen is undetermined. Clones were sequenced by immunoSEQ multiplex PCR, and TCRdb holds only the in-frame ones, with some missing. Seen here are over 2 million clones, around 96% observed once, and the top ten hold about 1.1%. Trimming removed 0 bases from V and 8 bases from J, with 17 bases in between. The germline gives CDR1 LGHNT, CDR2 FRNRAP. The CDR3 loop spans 16 amino acids. CD8 cells classed as naive were CD45RO-negative and positively selected for CCR7, excluding terminally differentiated effector memory CD45RA+ cells. This TCR was recovered from a man younger than 35 in good health. The material sequenced was naive CD8+ T cells sorted from blood. J is TRBJ2-1 and V is TRBV12-5; tentative D call: TRBD1 (6 bases). CDR3 protein: CASGLVLGAPTYEQFF. CDR3 DNA sequence: TGTGCTAGTGGTTTGGTATTGGGGGCGCCTACTTATGAGCAGTTCTTC.